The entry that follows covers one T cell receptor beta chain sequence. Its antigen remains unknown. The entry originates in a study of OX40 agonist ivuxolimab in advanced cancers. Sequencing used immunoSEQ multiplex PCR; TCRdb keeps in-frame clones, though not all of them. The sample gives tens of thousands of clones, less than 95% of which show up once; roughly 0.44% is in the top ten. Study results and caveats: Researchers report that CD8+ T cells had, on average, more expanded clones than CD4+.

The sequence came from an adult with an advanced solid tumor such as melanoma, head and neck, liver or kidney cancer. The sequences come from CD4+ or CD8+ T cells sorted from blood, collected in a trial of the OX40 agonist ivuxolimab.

Written as DNA, the CDR3 is TGTGCCAGCAGCTTAGCGTTTTTGGGGGCGTGGGGCAATCAGCCCCAGCATTTT. This encodes CASSLAFLGAWGNQPQHF. V and J are TRBV5-8 and TRBJ1-5, with D possibly TRBD1 on 6 matching bases. The germline V gene encodes CDR1 SGHTS and CDR2 YDEGEE. V lost 2 bases and J 2 bases, leaving 20 bases between the germline ends. CDR3 size: 18 residues.